This T cell receptor (beta chain) was sequenced during a study of OX40 agonist ivuxolimab in advanced cancers. Turning to the study itself: It was ivuxolimab, an agonistic anti-OX40 (CD134) antibody, that patients were treated with.

Study-level results: At 0.1 to 3.0 mg/kg, clonal expansion of CD4+ and CD8+ blood T cells had occurred by week 6. Which antigen the expanded peripheral T cells recognized is unknown.

Clones were sequenced by immunoSEQ multiplex PCR, and TCRdb holds only the in-frame ones, with some missing. The table has roughly 46,000 clones, 88% seen once. About this clone: The target antigen is unknown.

The CDR3 has 14 amino acids. CDR1 is LNHDA, CDR2 SQIVND, per germline (reference sequence). V dropped 5 bases and J dropped 2; count of bases not matched to a gene: 5. This chain uses TRBV19 with TRBJ1-1, with TRBD1 matching over 7 bases. Sequenced here: CD4+ or CD8+ T cells sorted from blood, sampled in a trial of the OX40 agonist ivuxolimab. This clonotype was sampled from an adult with an advanced solid tumor such as melanoma, head and neck, liver or kidney cancer. The CDR3 DNA is TGTGCCAGTAGTGATTACAGGGGAAACACTGAAGCTTTCTTT. Protein product: CASSDYRGNTEAFF. Looking up the rest from reference TRBV19 and TRBJ1-1 gives the full variable domain: DGGITQSPKYLFRKEGQNVTLSCEQNLNHDAMYWYRQDPGQGLRLIYYSQIVNDFQKGDIAEGYSVSREKKESFPLTVTSAQKNPTAFYLCASSDYRGNTEAFFGQGTRLTVV.